The present entry profiles one T cell receptor beta chain with its context. This entry belongs to a study of blood T cell repertoires in COVID-19. The data were produced by immunoSEQ multiplex PCR, yet TCRdb's version contains in-frame clones alone and is incomplete. The sample holds about 250,000 clones, roughly 90% seen once. Trimming removed 1 base from V and 8 bases from J, with 11 bases in between. From germline, CDR1 is MDHEN and CDR2 SYDVKM. This CDR3 has 13 amino acids. Sequencing used PBMCs or T cells enriched from blood (not recorded which). The chain has TRBV28 and TRBJ1-2; weak D call: TRBD1 (6 bases). This sequence was found in a woman younger than 45 with acute COVID-19. CDR3 coding DNA: TGTGCCAGCAGTTTATTGCAGGGGTACGGCTACACCTTC. Amino acid sequence: CASSLLQGYGYTF.